A selection of T cell receptor beta chains follows, all from one sample in a study of metastatic and nonmetastatic thyroid tumors. TCRdb re-called the PCR reads via MiXCR. This table holds about 48,000 clones, more than 20% found once. Sequenced material: blood. These receptors all stem from a male donor with papillary thyroid cancer or a benign thyroid nodule (not recorded which). Some clones in this sample may be carry-over from other donors' samples. CDR3s leave out the opening cysteine and the closing phenylalanine or tryptophan.

TRBV5-4	TRBJ2-6	ASSLSRGLAGANVLT
TRBV9	TRBJ1-1	ASSVQGHLNTEAF
TRBV7-8	TRBJ1-5	ASSLGRGESNQPQH
TRBV24-1	TRBJ2-5	ATSDPQGQGYKETQY
TRBV2	TRBJ1-6	ASSVIGTEYNSPLH
TRBV2	TRBJ1-6	ASSERDVRRSNSPLH
TRBV12-3/TRBV12-4	TRBJ2-1	ASSPVLAVGNNEQF
TRBV30	TRBJ1-4	AWSLNMVLGGPNEELF
TRBV6-1	TRBJ2-7	AISQGSSGGGSYGQY
TRBV30	TRBJ1-5	AWSPKQGTQPQH